This T cell receptor (beta chain) stems from a study of shared clonotypes between healthy human individuals. Points from the study as a whole: What naive subsets generally showed was a larger estimated richness than memory subsets showed.

TCRdb keeps only in-frame clones here, not all; method: immunoSEQ multiplex PCR. Of some 1.4 million clones listed, roughly 96% are singletons. Of note for this clone: No antigen is known for it.

The TCR originated in a man aged 30 to 39 in good health. The material sequenced was naive CD4+ T cells sorted from blood. Subset noted: CD45RA+ positively selected.

The CDR3 sequence is CASTGGSRTDTQYF. Written as DNA, the CDR3 is TGTGCCAGCACAGGGGGATCACGCACAGATACGCAGTATTTT. The chain couples TRBV18 to TRBJ2-3; 8 bases match TRBD1. Trimming at V came to 8 bases and at J to 1 base, leaving 5 bases not matched to a gene. The V gene's germline CDR1 is KGHSH and CDR2 LQKENI. The CDR3 is 14 amino acids.